This TCR beta chain derives from a study of OX40 agonist ivuxolimab in advanced cancers. Looking at the study overall: Treatment of patients was with ivuxolimab, an agonistic anti-OX40 (CD134) antibody. Broader study findings: The mean number of expanded clones was higher in CD8+ T cells than in CD4+.

Exclusion of a patient followed from autoimmune disease history or systemic immunosuppression. At baseline, cycle 4 day 1, and cycle 7 day 1, blood was sampled. In regard to this clone: Its specificity is not known.

CDR1 is MNHEY, CDR2 SMNVEV, per germline (reference sequence). Trimming cost V 0 bases and J 4 bases, with 12 bases left between them. There are 15 residues in the CDR3. Clones were read by immunoSEQ multiplex PCR, and TCRdb kept only the in-frame ones, dropping some. The data contain tens of thousands of clones, roughly 83% of them singletons. The receptor's source is an adult with an advanced solid tumor such as melanoma, head and neck, liver or kidney cancer. Sequences were derived from CD4+ or CD8+ T cells sorted from blood, sampled in a trial of the OX40 agonist ivuxolimab. The V call is TRBV27, the J call TRBJ1-2, with D possibly TRBD1 on 5 matching bases. The CDR3 here is CASSLSRRDPYGYTF. The CDR3 DNA is TGTGCCAGCAGTTTATCGAGGAGGGACCCCTATGGCTACACCTTC.